These 5 T cell receptor beta chains were sequenced from one sample in a study of blood T cell repertoires in COVID-19. Method: immunoSEQ multiplex PCR; TCRdb's copy keeps in-frame clones and lacks some. The repertoire holds roughly 220,000 clones, roughly 80% seen once, with 5% to 6.5% in the top ten. The sequenced sample was peripheral blood. The receptors derive from a woman aged 60 to 75 who had recovered from COVID-19.

V gene TRBV7-9 combines with J gene TRBJ1-3; a possible D gene is TRBD1 (5 bases). This CDR3 comprises 17 residues. Germline V gives CDR1 SEHNR, CDR2 FQNEAQ (reference sequence). Trimming removed 5 bases from V and 0 bases from J, with 17 bases in between. CDR3 nucleotide sequence: TGTGCCAGCAGCCAGCCCCGATTAGGGGTCTCTGGAAACACCATATATTTT. Protein product: CASSQPRLGVSGNTIYF. Complete variable domain (other parts from reference TRBV7-9 and TRBJ1-3): DTGVSQNPRHKITKRGQNVTFRCDPISEHNRLYWYRQTLGQGPEFLTYFQNEAQLEKSRLLSDRFSAERPKGSFSTLEIQRTEQGDSAMYLCASSQPRLGVSGNTIYFGEGSWLTVV.

The chain uses TRBV11-2 and TRBJ2-1; D gene ambiguous. Germline V lookup: CDR1 SGHAT, CDR2 FQNNGV. Trimming pared 2 bases from V and 4 bases from J, leaving 3 bases between. The CDR3 totals 12 residues. CDR3 protein: CASSLPYNEQFF. The CDR3 coding sequence is TGTGCCAGCAGCTTACCTTACAATGAGCAGTTCTTC.

The chain joins TRBV5-5 to TRBJ1-5, with a tentative D call TRBD1 (6 bases). V was clipped by 2 bases and J by 7 bases, with 10 bases between them. The CDR3 consists of 13 residues. Germline-derived CDR1 and CDR2 are SGHKS and YYEKEE (reference sequence). Here the CDR3 reads CASSLQGRQPQHF. The CDR3 DNA follows: TGTGCCAGCAGCTTACAGGGTAGGCAGCCCCAGCATTTT.

This clone was counted ten times or more. V and J are TRBV28 and TRBJ2-1; TRBD1 matches 9 bases. CDR3 length: 15 residues. V shed 7 bases, J shed 3 bases, and the junction held 7 bases outside the gene matches. Germline V gene lookup returns CDR1 MDHEN and CDR2 SYDVKM. The CDR3 loop is CASISGTGLYNEQFF. DNA of the CDR3: TGTGCCAGCATTTCAGGGACAGGGCTCTACAATGAGCAGTTCTTC.

The chain uses TRBV30 and TRBJ2-1, with TRBD2 identical over 8 bases. CDR3 length: 15 residues. V trimming: 7 bases; J trimming: 6 bases; junction bases outside the gene matches: 14. Looked up from germline, CDR1 is GTSNPN and CDR2 is SVGIG (reference sequence). This CDR3 reads CASGSGAAFINEQFF. The CDR3 bases are TGTGCCTCCGGTAGCGGGGCCGCCTTCATCAATGAGCAGTTCTTC.